One sample yielded the 29 T cell receptor beta chains listed below, sequenced in a study of T cell repertoires in cytomegalovirus infection. MiXCR, run by TCRdb on the reads, gives a single entry per CDR3 protein. The sample has more than 400,000 distinct CDR3 sequences, about 30% seen once. The sample consisted of PBMCs. The source is a human donor in good health (CMV status not recorded). Some clones in this sample may be carry-over from other donors' samples.

The J gene is TRBJ2-7, the V gene TRBV7-2; a possible D gene is TRBD1 (6 bases). The CDR3 consists of 13 residues. Per the germline V gene, CDR1 is SGHTA and CDR2 is FQGNSA. Trimming left V 5 bases short and J 2 bases short, with 10 bases between. This CDR3 reads CASSAGQTYEQYF. The CDR3 coding sequence is TGTGCCAGCAGCGCCGGACAGACCTACGAGCAGTACTTC.

This clonotype occurred a few times. The chain joins TRBV9 to TRBJ2-3; TRBD2 aligns across 8 bases. V was pared by 0 bases and J by 1 base, with 4 bases of the junction left unmatched. The CDR3 is made up of 16 amino acids. Germline V CDR1 and CDR2: SGDLS, YYNGEE. CDR3 residues: CASSVGAGGRTDTQYF. The CDR3 DNA is TGTGCCAGCAGCGTAGGGGCGGGAGGACGCACAGATACGCAGTATTTT.

This clonotype occurred many times. This chain joins TRBV7-2 and TRBJ2-3; D is unresolved. CDR3 length equals 13 residues. V shed 5 bases and J shed 0 bases, with 6 bases lying between them. Looked up from germline, CDR1 is SGHTA and CDR2 is FQGNSA. The CDR3 DNA reads TGTGCCAGCAGCCCGGAAAGCACAGATACGCAGTATTTT. This encodes CASSPESTDTQYF.

The V gene is TRBV28, the J gene TRBJ1-1, with D possibly TRBD1 on 6 matching bases. The length of the CDR3 is 13 residues. In germline, CDR1 is MDHEN, CDR2 SYDVKM. V lost 3 bases to trimming and J lost 10 bases, with 15 bases between them. The CDR3 loop reads CASSFLGAGGAFF. The CDR3 nucleotides read TGTGCCAGCAGTTTCTTGGGGGCCGGGGGAGCTTTCTTT.

This clonotype came up many times. The J gene is TRBJ2-7, the V gene TRBV5-4, with TRBD1 matching over 8 bases. This CDR3 contains 15 residues. Per the germline V gene, CDR1 is SGHNT and CDR2 is YYREEE (reference sequence). V lost 4 bases and J lost 0; bases outside the gene matches: 6. The chain's CDR3 is CASSMTGASSYEQYF. As DNA, the CDR3 is TGTGCCAGCAGCATGACAGGGGCGAGCTCCTACGAGCAGTACTTC.

This clonotype was picked up a small number of times. The rearrangement uses TRBV27 and TRBJ1-5; D remains unclear. The V end was cut by 6 bases, the J end by 1 base, with 10 bases between. Germline CDR1 reads MNHEY; CDR2 reads SMNVEV (reference sequence). The CDR3 has 14 residues. The DNA for the CDR3 is TGTGCCAGCAGAACCCTGGGGAGCAATCAGCCCCAGCATTTT. Translation gives CASRTLGSNQPQHF.

This clonotype turned up a few times. The gene calls are TRBV28 and TRBJ2-6, with D perhaps matching TRBD2 (6 bases). The CDR3 spans 15 residues. CDR1 and CDR2 (germline): MDHEN, SYDVKM. With 11 bases removed from V and 4 bases from J, the gap between germline ends came to 18 bases. The CDR3 DNA sequence: TGTGCCGAGGGGCGACCGGGGGTAGGGGCCAACGTCCTGACTTTC. Translating it yields CAEGRPGVGANVLTF.

This clonotype was counted once. This rearrangement joins TRBV7-2 to TRBJ2-3; TRBD1 might be the D (6 bases). The CDR3 spans 14 residues. The germline CDR1 and CDR2 sequences are SGHTA and FQGNSA. Trimming shortened V by 8 bases and J by 5 bases, and 17 bases separated the two germline ends. For the CDR3, the DNA is TGTGCCAGCCGCACAGGGCTTGGCATAGATACGCAGTATTTT. Translation gives CASRTGLGIDTQYF.

The V and J genes are TRBV7-9 and TRBJ1-2; TRBD1 matches 8 bases. The CDR3 loop spans 16 amino acids. Losses at the gene ends were 5 bases for V and 0 bases for J; bases not matched to a gene: 8. Germline values: CDR1 SEHNR, CDR2 FQNEAQ (reference sequence). CDR3 sequence: CASSPRGTGTNYGYTF. CDR3 sequence (DNA): TGTGCCAGCAGCCCTCGGGGGACAGGAACTAACTATGGCTACACCTTC.

This clonotype has at least ten counts. The V call is TRBV7-9, the J call TRBJ2-7; D possibly corresponds to TRBD1 (5 bases). The V and J ends lost 2 bases and 5 bases respectively, with 16 bases between them. Germline V gene sequence: CDR1 SEHNR, CDR2 FQNEAQ (reference sequence). The CDR3 has 15 residues. CDR3 amino acids: CASSLLTQAANEQYF. For the CDR3, the DNA is TGTGCCAGCAGCTTATTAACACAGGCAGCCAACGAGCAGTACTTC. Variable domain in full (rest from reference TRBV7-9 and TRBJ2-7): DTGVSQNPRHKITKRGQNVTFRCDPISEHNRLYWYRQTLGQGPEFLTYFQNEAQLEKSRLLSDRFSAERPKGSFSTLEIQRTEQGDSAMYLCASSLLTQAANEQYFGPGTRLTVT.

This clonotype was counted ten times or more. The chain couples TRBV7-8 to TRBJ2-1; 9 bases are a match to TRBD2. Germline CDR1 reads SGHVS; CDR2 reads FQNEAQ. CDR3 length equals 17 residues. V was pared by 4 bases and J by 0 bases, with 7 bases of the junction left unmatched. CDR3 nucleotide sequence: TGTGCCAGCAGCTCCATCTTTAGCGGGAGCTCCTACAATGAGCAGTTCTTC. This codes for CASSSIFSGSSYNEQFF. Complete variable domain (other parts from reference TRBV7-8 and TRBJ2-1): GAGVSQSPRYKVAKRGQDVALRCDPISGHVSLFWYQQALGQGPEFLTYFQNEAQLDKSGLPSDRFFAERPEGSVSTLKIQRTQQEDSAVYLCASSSIFSGSSYNEQFFGPGTRLTVL.

V is TRBV12-5 and J is TRBJ2-5; no clear D. Germline loops: CDR1 LGHNT, CDR2 FRNRAP. The length of the CDR3 is 15 residues. With 1 base removed from V and 0 bases from J, the gap between germline ends came to 9 bases. The CDR3 loop reads CASGLGIGNQETQYF. CDR3 in DNA: TGTGCTAGTGGTTTGGGAATCGGAAACCAAGAGACCCAGTACTTC. Full variable domain (remainder filled in from reference TRBV12-5 and TRBJ2-5): DARVTQTPRHKVTEMGQEVTMRCQPILGHNTVFWYRQTMMQGLELLAYFRNRAPLDDSGMPKDRFSAEMPDATLATLKIQPSEPRDSAVYFCASGLGIGNQETQYFGPGTRLLVL.

This clonotype has more than one count but fewer than ten. The chain combines TRBV28 with TRBJ1-5; a possible D gene is TRBD1 (6 bases). Germline CDR1 is MDHEN and CDR2 is SYDVKM. The CDR3 is 15 residues long. V was pared by 5 bases and J by 4 bases, with 15 bases between. The DNA for the CDR3 is TGTGCCAGCAGTCCGCGGGACATCCCGAATCAGCCCCAGCATTTT. It specifies CASSPRDIPNQPQHF.

This clonotype was counted ten times or more. The gene calls are TRBV7-9 and TRBJ1-1, with D possibly being TRBD1 (5 bases). V lost 9 bases, J lost 0 bases, and 17 bases lay in between. Germline V gives CDR1 SEHNR, CDR2 FQNEAQ (reference sequence). The CDR3 spans 15 residues. CDR3 nucleotide sequence: TGTGCCAGTAGTTTGGGGCAGGGCGTGAACACTGAAGCTTTCTTT. Protein sequence: CASSLGQGVNTEAFF.

There are a few counts of this clonotype. The chain combines TRBV7-2 with TRBJ2-1; D not resolved. CDR1 and CDR2 from the germline V gene are SGHTA and FQGNSA. V was pared by 8 bases and J by 10 bases, with 9 bases between. This CDR3 comprises 10 residues. The CDR3 region is CASGSREQFF. For the CDR3, the DNA is TGTGCCAGCGGATCCAGGGAGCAGTTCTTC.

The chain couples TRBV12-3 or TRBV12-4 to TRBJ1-6, with a weak D call TRBD1 (5 bases). The V gene lost 9 bases and the J gene lost 0 bases, with 12 bases spanning the gap. The CDR3 sequence is 15 residues long. The CDR3 protein is CASSGMSSYNSPLHF. The CDR3 DNA reads as TGTGCCAGTTCAGGGATGAGCTCCTATAATTCACCCCTCCACTTT.

The chain employs TRBV12-3 or TRBV12-4 and TRBJ2-1, with D maybe TRBD2 (7 bases). The ends were cut back, 2 bases at V and 3 bases at J, with 14 bases in the middle. CDR3 size: 16 residues. The chain's CDR3 is CASSLHRGANYNEQFF. The DNA of the CDR3 is TGTGCCAGCAGTTTACATCGGGGGGCTAACTACAATGAGCAGTTCTTC.

The V call is TRBV7-2, the J call TRBJ2-3; a possible D gene is TRBD2 (5 bases). The germline V and J ends were trimmed by 5 bases and 0 bases, with 12 bases remaining between them. The CDR3 has 15 residues. The germline V gene has CDR1 SGHTA and CDR2 FQGNSA. The CDR3 protein is CASSASSSSTDTQYF. In DNA, the CDR3 is TGTGCCAGCAGCGCGTCTAGCTCTAGCACAGATACGCAGTATTTT.

This clonotype was seen ten or more times. The genes are TRBV12-3 or TRBV12-4 and TRBJ1-2; the match to TRBD1 covers 8 bases. V gave up 5 bases and J gave up 8 bases; unmatched junction bases: 10. This CDR3 is built from 14 residues. In nucleotides, the CDR3 is TGTGCCAGCAGTCGCACCGGGACAGGATACGGCTACACCTTC. It encodes CASSRTGTGYGYTF.

This clonotype was recorded many times. V is TRBV7-8 and J is TRBJ1-4; D unresolved. Trimming shortened V by 0 bases and J by 4 bases, and 9 bases separated the two germline ends. CDR1 SGHVS and CDR2 FQNEAQ come from the germline V gene. CDR3 length equals 15 residues. CDR3: CASSLAAGINEKLFF. The CDR3 DNA follows: TGTGCCAGCAGCTTAGCGGCCGGGATTAATGAAAAACTGTTTTTT.

CDR3 amino acids: CSVVWIEKLFF. In DNA, the CDR3 is TGCAGCGTTGTATGGATTGAAAAACTGTTTTTT. The chain couples TRBV29-1 to TRBJ1-4, with D hard to call. Trimming left V 4 bases short and J 7 bases short, with 7 bases between. Germline values: CDR1 SQVTM, CDR2 ANQGSEA. This CDR3 spans 11 amino acids.

The gene calls are TRBV28 and TRBJ2-2, with 13 positions matching TRBD2. With V trimmed by 3 bases and J by 4 bases, 17 bases remained unmatched. This CDR3 spans 21 amino acids. Germline V gene lookup returns CDR1 MDHEN and CDR2 SYDVKM. The CDR3: CASSFRPTPLAGGLVTGELFF. The DNA of the CDR3 is TGTGCCAGCAGTTTCCGGCCAACGCCACTAGCGGGAGGGCTTGTCACCGGGGAGCTGTTTTTT.

The CDR3 coding sequence is TGTGCCAGCAGCCAAGAAGGACCAGCGGGGGATTTTGCCTACGAGCAGTACTTC. Its protein is CASSQEGPAGDFAYEQYF. The chain is built from TRBV4-2 and TRBJ2-7; TRBD2 agrees at 8 bases. V lost 0 bases to trimming and J lost 2 bases; unmatched junction nucleotides: 12. There are 18 residues in the CDR3. The germline V gene encodes CDR1 LGHNA and CDR2 YNFKEQ.

This clonotype has at least ten counts. This sequence joins TRBV7-6 and TRBJ2-5, with 7 bases identical to TRBD1. V was pared by 4 bases and J by 7 bases, with 6 bases of the junction left unmatched. The CDR3 has 13 residues. Germline V gene lookup returns CDR1 SGHVS and CDR2 FNYEAQ. The CDR3 coding sequence is TGTGCCAGCAGCTCCCGGGCAGGGGGGACCCAGTACTTC. Protein sequence: CASSSRAGGTQYF.

The CDR3 region is CAISESPEGEQFF. The DNA for the CDR3 is TGTGCCATCAGTGAGTCCCCCGAGGGTGAGCAGTTCTTC. The chain couples TRBV10-3 to TRBJ2-1, with D possibly TRBD2 on 5 matching bases. Germline CDR1 and CDR2: ENHRY and SYGVKD. The V end lost 0 bases, the J end lost 9 bases, and 9 bases lay between the germline ends. CDR3 size: 13 residues.

This clonotype has just one count. This chain uses TRBV5-1 with TRBJ1-2; D is perhaps TRBD1 (6 bases). V lost 4 bases, J lost 2 bases, and 15 bases lay in between. The germline gives CDR1 SGHRS, CDR2 YFSETQ. CDR3 length equals 15 residues. The CDR3 DNA is TGCGCCAGCAGCCCGTCGGCAGGGGAGAACTATGGCTACACCTTC. It is translated as CASSPSAGENYGYTF.

The chain has TRBV19 and TRBJ1-4; D ambiguous. CDR1 is LNHDA, CDR2 SQIVND, per germline (reference sequence). The CDR3 has 14 residues. V was cut by 3 bases and J by 8 bases, with 13 bases left in between. The CDR3 DNA reads TGTGCCAGTAGTATCGGACGGATTGGGGAAAAACTGTTTTTT. As protein: CASSIGRIGEKLFF.

This clonotype was picked up a small number of times. This rearrangement joins TRBV12-3 or TRBV12-4 to TRBJ1-2; D possibly corresponds to TRBD1 (6 bases). The CDR3 spans 15 residues. Trimming stripped 2 bases from V and 2 bases from J, with 12 bases between. CDR3: CASSLTRTGNYGYTF. The CDR3 coding sequence is TGTGCCAGCAGTTTAACGCGAACAGGGAACTATGGCTACACCTTC.

This clonotype was found many times. The chain combines TRBV5-6 with TRBJ2-1, with TRBD2 matching 8 bases. The germline V gene has CDR1 SGHDT and CDR2 YYEEEE. This CDR3 region has 15 residues. Trimming removed 0 bases from V and 7 bases from J; junction bases left unmatched: 6. The CDR3 sequence: CASSLVTGGDNEQFF. The CDR3 bases are TGTGCCAGCAGCTTGGTAACGGGAGGGGATAATGAGCAGTTCTTC.